The clone carrying this T cell receptor (beta chain) showed up just a few times. The antigen is unknown. Primers used in a second PCR of about 6 to 11 cycles were a sample-barcoded 5' primer and a J-beta primer mix. From the 5' RACE reads, TCRdb called clonotypes with MiXCR, one entry per CDR3 protein. This table holds some 1.6 million distinct CDR3 sequences, roughly 30% found once. The CDR3 has 16 amino acids. Germline trimming cut 3 bases from V and 4 bases from J; bases unmatched to any gene: 7. Per the germline V gene, CDR1 is MNHEY and CDR2 is SVGEGT. These data originate in a study of blood T cells in healthy people across ages. Samples each yielded at least 5 micrograms of total RNA. Study-level results: Nothing was known about donor CMV status, and this possibly confounded expanded clonotype changes. Per million T cells, TCR beta diversity dropped roughly linearly as age increased.

The rearrangement uses TRBV6-2 or TRBV6-3 and TRBJ2-1; 9 positions match TRBD1. The clonotype originates from a woman aged 30 to 39 in good health. The sample taken for sequencing was blood. CDR3 amino acids: CASSYRPGTGYNEQFF. The CDR3 nucleotides are TGTGCCAGCAGTTATCGCCCCGGGACAGGGTACAATGAGCAGTTCTTC.